The sequence of this TCR beta chain was determined in a study of beta chain features in type 1 diabetes. The isolated RNA, all of it, was reverse transcribed, so expressed TCRB transcripts were what got sequenced. Sequencing used immunoSEQ multiplex PCR; TCRdb keeps in-frame clones, though not all of them. The repertoire holds about 150,000 clones, 10% seen once, with 1.3% in the top ten. Germline values: CDR1 SGHRS, CDR2 YFSETQ. V lost 4 bases and J lost 4; bases outside the gene matches: 10. The CDR3 is made up of 16 amino acids. The sequenced sample was naive CD4+ T cells from blood. The receptor's source is a young man in good health. The genes are TRBV5-1 and TRBJ2-3; 9 bases are shared with TRBD2. The CDR3 DNA follows: TGCGCCAGCAGCATTAAACAAGCGGGGGGTGCAGATACGCAGTATTTT. Its protein product is CASSIKQAGGADTQYF.